This TCR beta chain was obtained from a study of T cell repertoires in cytomegalovirus infection (dated by TCRdb to about 2019). Regarding the research as a whole: Peptide stimulations targeted recently identified HLA-C-restricted CMV epitopes, whose presentation resists viral immunomodulation, together with well-studied HLA-B-restricted epitopes. Donor HLA type was relevant to the analysis, as public TCR beta signatures indicated carriage of CMV infection together with the matching HLA type.

Sequencing was performed on an Illumina HiSeq 1500. TCRdb handled the public reads itself, with Q25 trimming in fastp and clone calling in MiXCR, and kept productive beta chains. Identical CDR3 protein sequences are pooled into one entry, listed with their most common genes and DNA. The sample yields fewer than 850,000 distinct CDR3 sequences; 25% to 35% were counted once. 10% to 15% of the sample comes from the top ten. This clonotype was seen a few times. The clone's antigen remains unknown. No qualities accompany the bases; no much larger clone lies one base away. Per the publication, the treatment or condition label means: in vitro stimulation with specific CMV peptide epitopes to enrich CMV-specific T cells. Findings and caveats that apply to the study as a whole: The ex vivo response was dominated by HLA-C-restricted CMV-specific TCR beta clonotypes, which also provided the single most frequent clonotype in two of eight donors. In both this cohort and an independent roughly 350-donor cohort, the cumulative frequency of public TCR beta family members distinguished carriers of CMV infection plus the relevant HLA type.

CDR1 and CDR2 are drawn from the germline V gene: KGHSH, LQKENI. V loses 3 bases, J loses 3 bases, and the germline ends lie 12 bases apart. The CDR3 runs 14 residues from the cysteine to the valine. Only the CDR3 DNA is retained, 42 bases long and in frame from the first base. This sample comprised cultured CD8+ T cells from PBMCs, obtained from culture after CMV antigen stimulation. This TCR derives from a human donor in good health (CMV status not recorded). Some clones in this sample may be carry-over from other donors' samples. The chain is encoded by TRBV18 joined to TRBJ2-7; a tentative D match to TRBD1 spans 6 bases. The CDR3 corresponds to CASSPTSDSYEQYV. The DNA sequence is TGTGCCAGCTCACCCACCTCGGACAGCTACGAGCAGTACGTC.